This record looks at one T cell receptor (beta chain) sequence and its context. There are many counts of this clonotype. Its antigen is currently not known. No per-base quality is available; no much larger clone lies one base away. Taken from cysteine to phenylalanine, the CDR3 has 19 residues. The only DNA kept is the CDR3, 57 bases in frame from the first base. Trimming removed 0 bases from V and 0 bases from J, leaving 21 bases between the germline ends. CDR1 and CDR2 (MGHRA, YSYEKL) derive from the germline V gene. This sample is part of a study of early T cells in non-severe SARS-CoV-2 infection (dated by TCRdb to about 2021). As for the study more broadly: Because TCR sequencing relied on bulk RNA taken from unsorted whole blood, pairing of alpha and beta chains was not possible.

Paper-wide results and their limitations: VDJdb matching was skewed toward anti-spike CD8 responses, so virus-specific expansions were likely underestimated and private and CD4 specificities were missed.

This was a case-control study nested in a cohort of healthcare workers in London, UK, who had nasopharyngeal swab PCR tests and blood samples taken every week. Healthcare workers were recruited between 23 and 31 March 2020, during the week of the UK lockdown, and were followed weekly for up to about 15 weeks. Libraries came from 5' RACE. Sequenced on a NextSeq 500. To correct for sequencing error and PCR bias, the TCR library protocol tagged individual cDNA molecules with unique molecular identifiers. Both TCR alpha and beta chains were sequenced, and tight co-correlation was observed between alpha and beta sequence abundances in each sample. The paper's data handling went like this. Decombinator V4 was used to annotate the V gene, J gene and CDR3 of the TCR sequences. Expanded TCRs were defined as changing significantly between any two time points under a Poisson model with p below 0.0001. Abundances of TCRs were expressed as counts per million after normalisation to the total number of TCRs sequenced in each sample. MAIT TCRs were defined by TRAV1-2 paired with TRAJ12, TRAJ20 or TRAJ33, and iNKT TCRs by TRAV10 paired with TRAJ18. VDJdb, accessed on 1 November 2021, was searched for TCRs annotated for CMV, EBV and SARS-CoV-2, and TCRs annotated for more than one antigen were excluded. TCRdb took the public reads, trimmed them with fastp at Q25, ran MiXCR for clone calling and kept in-frame beta chains. When rows share a CDR3 protein, they turn into one entry using the most common DNA and genes. What appears here as the V and J calls and clone size reflects TCRdb's work, not the paper's. The sample profile shows about 110,000 distinct CDR3 sequences; over 10% of them were found once. Around 3% of the sample belongs to the ten largest clones.

The chain employs TRBV4-1 and TRBJ2-7; TRBD2 is perhaps the D gene, given 6 matching bases. Sequencing was performed on whole blood. The TCR originated in an adult who was a healthcare worker with PCR-confirmed SARS-CoV-2 infection or an uninfected control (not recorded which). CDR3 protein: CASSQDPSGGSGPSYEQYF. The sequenced DNA is TGCGCCAGCAGCCAAGACCCTTCAGGCGGTAGCGGCCCCTCCTACGAGCAGTACTTC.